This T cell receptor (beta chain) is drawn from a study of T-cell memory formation after mild COVID-19. Study-wide background: Across donors, TCR clusters were largely donor specific. The study, taken as a whole, reports: The study found balanced CD4/CD8 in clones contracting day 15 to 85 and a CD4+ lean in later expanders.

CDR1 and CDR2 from the germline V gene are MGHRA and YSYEKL. Trimming took 0 bases from V and 6 from J, leaving 18 bases between them. There are 16 residues in the CDR3. Sample barcodes and UMIs were carried by the TCR alpha and TCR beta cDNA libraries that 5'RACE generated with constant-segment primers. TCRdb used MiXCR to reprocess the 5' RACE reads, holding one entry per CDR3 protein. The data contain roughly 190,000 distinct CDR3 sequences, about 10% of them singletons. This clonotype appeared once. Its antigen is unidentified. This clonotype originated in a young man who had mild COVID-19 (a few samples of this study predate the infection). Cell type and time point are not known. Specimen: PBMCs or a T cell subset sorted from them (not recorded which). The V and J genes are TRBV4-1 and TRBJ2-7; maybe TRBD1 (5 bases). This CDR3 reads CASSQEVGRNQGEQYF. CDR3 nucleotides: TGCGCCAGCAGCCAAGAGGTGGGTCGCAACCAGGGCGAGCAGTACTTC.